Sequencing of this T cell receptor beta chain was carried out in a study of immune evolution from preneoplasia to lung adenocarcinoma. This clone was seen just once. Germline and junction disagree at one end, which may indicate a read error. This CDR3 comprises 15 residues. CDR1 and CDR2 from the germline V gene are SGDLS and YYNGEE. TCRdb keeps only in-frame clones here, not all; method: immunoSEQ multiplex PCR. The sample includes 3,000 to 4,500 clones, about 80% of them seen just once. Sequencing used FFPE adjacent normal lung tissue. The chain carries TRBV9 and TRBJ2-6; D gene uncertain. The sequence was collected from a person in their sixties or seventies with lung adenocarcinoma. CDR3 DNA sequence: TGTACCAGCAGCGTAGGCTTGTCTGGGGCCAACGTCCTGACTTTC. The encoded protein is CTSSVGLSGANVLTF. Combining the CDR3 with reference TRBV9 and TRBJ2-6 gives the whole variable domain DSGVTQTPKHLITATGQRVTLRCSPRSGDLSVYWYQQSLDQGLQFLIQYYNGEERAKGNILERFSAQQFPDLHSELNLSSLELGDSALYFCTSSVGLSGANVLTFGAGSRLTVL.